This TCR beta chain was obtained from a study of blood T cell repertoires in COVID-19. For the study at large: Sites across the United States, Italy and Spain contributed samples from acute and convalescent COVID-19. PBMCs, B-cell-depleted T cells, or T cells provided the cDNA or gDNA that made up the material.

Authors' methods: Amplification with reference gene primers provided the estimates of nucleated cell counts. Libraries were prepared by immunoSEQ multiplex PCR; TCRdb keeps only in-frame clonotypes and omits some of them. V, J and clone size reflect that table, while D and trimming were determined from the DNA. The sample yields about 150,000 clones, almost 85% seen once. CDR1 and CDR2 from the germline V gene are MRHNA and SNTAGT. This CDR3 region has 17 residues. Losses at the gene ends were 8 bases for V and 4 bases for J; bases not matched to a gene: 18. The sample consisted of peripheral blood. The chain couples TRBV6-4 to TRBJ1-2; 8 nucleotides line up with TRBD1. This sequence originates from a man between 18 and 35 years old with active or convalescent COVID-19. The DNA of the CDR3 is TGTGCCAGCGGGGGACATCGGGACAGGACCTACCCCTATGGCTACACCTTC. Translation: CASGGHRDRTYPYGYTF.